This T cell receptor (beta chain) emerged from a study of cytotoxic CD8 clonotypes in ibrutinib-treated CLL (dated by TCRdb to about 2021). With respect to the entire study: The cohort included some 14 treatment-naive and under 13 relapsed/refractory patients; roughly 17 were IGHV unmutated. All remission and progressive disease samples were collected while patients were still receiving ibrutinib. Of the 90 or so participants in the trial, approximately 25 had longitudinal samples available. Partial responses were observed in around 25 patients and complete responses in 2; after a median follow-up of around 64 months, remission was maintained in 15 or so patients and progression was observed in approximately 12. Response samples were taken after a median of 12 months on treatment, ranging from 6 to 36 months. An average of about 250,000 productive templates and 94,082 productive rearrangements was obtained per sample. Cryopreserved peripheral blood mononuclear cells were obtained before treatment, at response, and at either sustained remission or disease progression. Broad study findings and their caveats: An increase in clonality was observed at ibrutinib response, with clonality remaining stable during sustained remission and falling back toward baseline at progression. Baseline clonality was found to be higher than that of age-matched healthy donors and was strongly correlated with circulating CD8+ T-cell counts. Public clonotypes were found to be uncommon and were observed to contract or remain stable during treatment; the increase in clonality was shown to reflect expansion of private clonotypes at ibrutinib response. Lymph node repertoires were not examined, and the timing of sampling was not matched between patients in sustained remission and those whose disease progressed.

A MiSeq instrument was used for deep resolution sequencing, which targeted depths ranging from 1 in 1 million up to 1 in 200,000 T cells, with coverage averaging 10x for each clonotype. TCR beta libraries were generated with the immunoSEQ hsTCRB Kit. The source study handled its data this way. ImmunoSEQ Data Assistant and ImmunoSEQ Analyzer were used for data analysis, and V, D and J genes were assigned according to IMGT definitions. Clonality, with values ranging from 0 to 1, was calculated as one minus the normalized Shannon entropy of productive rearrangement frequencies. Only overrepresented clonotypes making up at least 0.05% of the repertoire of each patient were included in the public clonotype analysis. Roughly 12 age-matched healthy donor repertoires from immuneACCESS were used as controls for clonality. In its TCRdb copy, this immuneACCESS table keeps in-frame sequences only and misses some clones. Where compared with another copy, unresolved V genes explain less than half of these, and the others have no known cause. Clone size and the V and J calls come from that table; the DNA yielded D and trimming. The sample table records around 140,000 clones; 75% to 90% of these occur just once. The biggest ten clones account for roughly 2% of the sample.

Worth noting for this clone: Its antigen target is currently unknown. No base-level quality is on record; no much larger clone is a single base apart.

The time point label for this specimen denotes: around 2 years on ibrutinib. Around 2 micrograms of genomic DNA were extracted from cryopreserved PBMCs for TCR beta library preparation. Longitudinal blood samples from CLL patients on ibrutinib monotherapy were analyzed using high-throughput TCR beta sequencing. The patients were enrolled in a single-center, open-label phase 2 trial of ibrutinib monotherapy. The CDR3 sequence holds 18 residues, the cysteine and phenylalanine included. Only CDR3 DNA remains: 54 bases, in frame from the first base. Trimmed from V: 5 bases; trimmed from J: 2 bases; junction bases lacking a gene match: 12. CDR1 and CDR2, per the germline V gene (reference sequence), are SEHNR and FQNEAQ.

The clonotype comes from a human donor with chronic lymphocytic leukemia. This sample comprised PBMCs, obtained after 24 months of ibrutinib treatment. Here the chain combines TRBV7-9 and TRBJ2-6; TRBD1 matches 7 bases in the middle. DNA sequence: TGTGCCAGCAGCCACAACCGACAGGGCCTGGCTGGGGCCAACGTCCTGACTTTC. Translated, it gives CASSHNRQGLAGANVLTF. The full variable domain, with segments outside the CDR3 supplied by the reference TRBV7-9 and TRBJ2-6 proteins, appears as DTGVSQNPRHKITKRGQNVTFRCDPISEHNRLYWYRQTLGQGPEFLTYFQNEAQLEKSRLLSDRFSAERPKGSFSTLEIQRTEQGDSAMYLCASSHNRQGLAGANVLTFGAGSRLTVL.